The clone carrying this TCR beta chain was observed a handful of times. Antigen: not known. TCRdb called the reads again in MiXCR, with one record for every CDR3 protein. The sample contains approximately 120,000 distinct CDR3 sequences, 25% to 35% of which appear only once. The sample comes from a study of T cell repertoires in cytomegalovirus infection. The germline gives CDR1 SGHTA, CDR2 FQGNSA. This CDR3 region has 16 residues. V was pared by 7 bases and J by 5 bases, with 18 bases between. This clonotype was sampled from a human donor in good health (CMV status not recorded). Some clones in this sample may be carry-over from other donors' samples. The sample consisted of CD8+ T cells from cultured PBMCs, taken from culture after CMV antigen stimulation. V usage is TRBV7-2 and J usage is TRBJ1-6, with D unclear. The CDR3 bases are TGTGCCAGCAACATTAACTTCCCGGGCAATAATTCACCCCTCCACTTT. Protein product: CASNINFPGNNSPLHF. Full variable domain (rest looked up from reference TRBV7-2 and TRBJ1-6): GAGVSQSPSNKVTEKGKDVELRCDPISGHTALYWYRQSLGQGLEFLIYFQGNSAPDKSGLPSDRFSAERTGGSVSTLTIQRTQQEDSAVYLCASNINFPGNNSPLHFGNGTRLTVT.